These T cell receptor beta chains were read from a single sample in a study of blood T cell repertoires in COVID-19. Libraries were prepared by immunoSEQ multiplex PCR; TCRdb keeps only in-frame clonotypes and omits some of them. This table holds hundreds of thousands of clones, approximately 86% found once. What was sequenced was peripheral blood. These receptors originate from a man in his fifties or sixties who had recovered from COVID-19. CDR3s include the opening cysteine and the closing phenylalanine or tryptophan. D genes are given only for firm matches. Not all rows give a size; the values are once, few, many and, for expanded clones, a class.

TRBD1,TRBV12-3/TRBV12-4,TRBJ2-2,.,CASTDRATGELFF,TGTGCCAGCACGGACAGGGCCACCGGGGAGCTGTTTTTT
.,TRBV10-3,TRBJ1-2,.,CAISQGPNYGYTF,TGTGCCATTTCACAGGGACCAAACTATGGCTACACCTTC
TRBD1,TRBV24-1,TRBJ1-5,.,CATSDQDRVGNQPQHF,TGTGCCACCAGTGACCAGGACAGGGTGGGCAATCAGCCCCAGCATTTT
.,TRBV6-5,TRBJ2-2,.,CASAAQFAAGELFF,TGTGCCAGCGCAGCGCAGTTTGCCGCCGGGGAGCTGTTTTTT
.,TRBV19,TRBJ2-1,.,CASSIWRTNLNEQFF,TGTGCCAGTAGTATATGGCGGACAAACTTAAATGAGCAGTTCTTC
TRBD1,TRBV19,TRBJ2-6,.,CASSPRDRAGANVLTF,TGTGCCAGTAGTCCCCGGGACAGAGCTGGGGCCAACGTCCTGACTTTC
.,TRBV7-2,TRBJ2-7,.,CASSLSRTVYEQYF,TGTGCCAGCAGCTTAAGTCGAACAGTCTACGAGCAGTACTTC
.,TRBV12-3/TRBV12-4,TRBJ2-1,once,CASSSYPSHEQFF,TGTGCCAGCAGTTCCTACCCCTCGCATGAGCAGTTCTTC
TRBD1,TRBV3-1/TRBV3-2,TRBJ2-1,.,CASSTGGEQFF,TGTGCCAGCAGCACAGGGGGCGAGCAGTTCTTC
.,TRBV18,TRBJ2-4,.,CASSPERDIQYF,TGTGCCAGCTCACCAGAGAGAGACATTCAGTACTTC
TRBD1,TRBV2,TRBJ1-6,.,CASSTGGIMNSPLHF,TGTGCCAGCAGTACAGGGGGTATAATGAATTCACCCCTCCACTTT
.,TRBV6-5,TRBJ2-2,.,CASKTLASTGELFF,TGTGCCAGCAAGACCCTAGCGAGCACCGGGGAGCTGTTTTTT
TRBD1,TRBV28,TRBJ1-2,.,CASSFGSRGRANYGYTF,TGTGCCAGCAGTTTCGGGAGCAGGGGGCGCGCAAACTATGGCTACACCTTC
.,TRBV6-2/TRBV6-3,TRBJ1-5,.,CASSYRISLEPQYSNQPQHF,TGTGCCAGCAGTTACCGAATATCTTTGGAGCCCCAGTATAGCAATCAGCCCCAGCATTTT
TRBD1,TRBV5-1,TRBJ1-1,.,CASSESRTGFRMNTEAFF,TGCGCCAGCAGCGAGTCAAGGACAGGGTTTAGAATGAACACTGAAGCTTTCTTT
TRBD2,TRBV29-1,TRBJ2-1,.,CSVDLWSGGFFYNEQFF,TGCAGCGTTGACTTATGGAGCGGGGGGTTCTTTTACAATGAGCAGTTCTTC
TRBD1,TRBV6-5,TRBJ2-5,.,CASSAGGNQETQYF,TGTGCCAGCAGCGCAGGGGGCAACCAAGAGACCCAGTACTTC
.,TRBV12-3/TRBV12-4,TRBJ2-5,.,CASTRFSQETQYF,TGTGCCAGCACCCGATTCAGCCAAGAGACCCAGTACTTC
TRBD2,TRBV5-1,TRBJ2-1,.,CASSSMRGGRSYNEQFF,TGCGCCAGCAGCTCGATGCGCGGGGGGAGGTCCTACAATGAGCAGTTCTTC
TRBD1,TRBV2,TRBJ2-7,.,CASKGQGGQGQYF,TGTGCCAGCAAGGGACAGGGAGGCCAGGGGCAGTACTTC
.,TRBV5-6,TRBJ1-6,.,CASSYGSSYNSPLHF,TGTGCCAGCAGCTATGGGAGCTCCTATAATTCACCCCTCCACTTT
.,TRBV5-4,TRBJ1-2,.,CASSADPGNYGYTF,TGTGCCAGCAGTGCAGACCCGGGGAACTATGGCTACACCTTC
TRBD2,TRBV13,TRBJ2-3,.,CASKGLSGVYGGTDTQYF,TGTGCCAGCAAAGGGCTTAGCGGGGTTTATGGAGGCACAGATACGCAGTATTTT
.,TRBV29-1,TRBJ2-3,.,CSVNSQGWRDTQYF,TGCAGCGTTAATTCTCAGGGCTGGAGAGATACGCAGTATTTT
.,TRBV6-5,TRBJ2-7,.,CASSYGRYYEQYF,TGTGCCAGCAGTTACGGCAGGTACTACGAGCAGTACTTC
.,TRBV10-3,TRBJ1-2,.,CAISLAGQGGLDYGYTF,TGTGCCATCAGCCTGGCGGGGCAGGGAGGATTGGACTATGGCTACACCTTC
TRBD2,TRBV5-5,TRBJ2-4,.,CASSFSDGGAVIQYF,TGTGCCAGCAGCTTCTCGGACGGGGGGGCGGTCATTCAGTACTTC
.,TRBV27,TRBJ2-1,few,CASIGGPAKYNEQFF,TGTGCCAGCATCGGGGGGCCGGCCAAATACAATGAGCAGTTCTTC
.,TRBV7-8,TRBJ1-2,.,CASSLERGQVYGYTF,TGTGCCAGCAGCTTAGAACGCGGGCAGGTCTATGGCTACACCTTC
.,TRBV11-2,TRBJ1-6,.,CASSSGHRNNNSPLHF,TGTGCCAGCAGCTCCGGACACAGAAATAATAATTCACCCCTCCACTTT
.,TRBV2,TRBJ2-3,.,CASSEGDTITDTQYF,TGTGCCAGCAGTGAAGGAGACACAATCACAGATACGCAGTATTTT
TRBD1,TRBV3-1/TRBV3-2,TRBJ2-7,.,CATSGQAYEQYF,TGTGCCACTTCCGGACAGGCCTACGAGCAGTACTTC
.,TRBV7-6,TRBJ2-3,.,CASSLVQGVSDTQYF,TGTGCCAGCAGCTTAGTCCAGGGTGTTTCAGATACGCAGTATTTT
.,TRBV5-4,TRBJ1-3,.,CASSLTGRNTIYF,TGTGCCAGCAGCTTGACAGGTCGAAACACCATATATTTT